This passage covers 3 T cell receptor beta chains from one sample sequenced in a study of blood T cell repertoires in COVID-19. TCRdb keeps only in-frame clones here, not all; method: immunoSEQ multiplex PCR. The sample lists 200,000 or so clones, about 80% seen once, with more than 2% in the top ten. Sequences were obtained from peripheral blood. The source is a woman aged 60-70 years with acute or convalescent COVID-19.

The V call is TRBV5-6, the J call TRBJ1-1; D is unresolved. V was pared by 2 bases and J by 7 bases, with 12 bases between. The CDR3 covers 13 residues. The germline CDR1 and CDR2 sequences are SGHDT and YYEEEE. Written as DNA, the CDR3 is TGTGCCAGCAGCTTAGCAACCGGGTATGAAGCTTTCTTT. It translates to CASSLATGYEAFF. Looking up the rest from reference TRBV5-6 and TRBJ1-1 gives the full variable domain: DAGVTQSPTHLIKTRGQQVTLRCSPKSGHDTVSWYQQALGQGPQFIFQYYEEEERQRGNFPDRFSGHQFPNYSSELNVNALLLGDSALYLCASSLATGYEAFFGQGTRLTVV.

The chain couples TRBV7-2 to TRBJ2-7, with 9 bases lining up with TRBD2. The J segment lost 5 bases and the V segment lost 6 bases, leaving 8 bases of the junction unmatched. The CDR3 totals 14 residues. Germline CDR1 and CDR2: SGHTA and FQGNSA. The CDR3 reads CASSRSGGIDEQYF. The CDR3 coding sequence is TGTGCCAGCAGTCGCAGCGGGGGGATTGACGAGCAGTACTTC.

The chain uses TRBV18 and TRBJ1-2, with D maybe TRBD1 (6 bases). V was trimmed by 2 bases and J by 1 base, leaving 17 bases between them. This CDR3 has 17 residues. Germline V gene lookup returns CDR1 KGHSH and CDR2 LQKENI. The CDR3, as DNA: TGTGCCAGCTCACCAACCGAGGGCAGGGGAGTTAACTATGGCTACACCTTC. It is translated as CASSPTEGRGVNYGYTF. The variable domain in full, with the rest retrieved from reference TRBV18 and TRBJ1-2, is NAGVMQNPRHLVRRRGQEARLRCSPMKGHSHVYWYRQLPEEGLKFMVYLQKENIIDESGMPKERFSAEFPKEGPSILRIQQVVRGDSAAYFCASSPTEGRGVNYGYTFGSGTRLTVV.